This entry is about one TCR beta chain. This sample is drawn from a study of blood T cell repertoires in COVID-19. In the study overall: The origin of the acute and convalescent COVID-19 samples was the United States, Italy and Spain. T cells, B-cell-depleted T cells, or PBMCs supplied cDNA or gDNA.

V trimming: 5 bases; J trimming: 10 bases; junction bases outside the gene matches: 15. CDR3 size: 17 residues. CDR1 is LGHDT and CDR2 is YNNKEL in the germline V gene (reference sequence). Authors' data handling: Researchers report that nucleated cell counts were estimated from reference gene primer amplification. The data were produced by immunoSEQ multiplex PCR, yet TCRdb's version contains in-frame clones alone and is incomplete. That table supplies the V and J calls and clone size; D and trimming were determined from the DNA. The sample carries around 99,000 clones, less than 90% recorded once. The chain joins TRBV3-1 (or the pseudogene TRBV3-2) to TRBJ1-6; 9 positions match TRBD1. The sequence came from a human donor in a cohort sampled during active COVID-19. Sequencing was done on a sample of peripheral blood. The CDR3 is CASSEIVQGAPYSPLHF. DNA of the CDR3: TGTGCCAGCAGCGAAATCGTACAGGGGGCACCCTACTCACCCCTCCACTTT.